This T cell receptor (beta chain) was recorded in a study of T cells in Graves' hyperthyroidism and ophthalmopathy. At the level of the study: Peripheral blood was acquired at first diagnosis, ahead of any therapy whatsoever.

Amplified TCR beta CDR3 regions derived from RNA transcripts. A set of HTBI primers served as the primers for a first-round RT-PCR of the TCR CDR3. TCRdb re-called the multiplex PCR reads through MiXCR, storing one row per CDR3 protein. The sample holds about 360,000 distinct CDR3 sequences, about a fifth seen once. The study enrolled patients aged 18 to 65 with newly diagnosed hyperthyroidism of under 2 months' duration. Uncontrolled infection, other autoimmune disease, pregnancy or lactation excluded patients. It was over 9.5 ml of fresh peripheral blood that supplied the PBMCs. Germline V CDR1 and CDR2: SGHTA, FQGTGA. CDR3 length: 15 residues. V lost 5 bases, J lost 5 bases, and 10 bases stayed unmatched. This clonotype has a count of ten or more.

The rearrangement uses TRBV7-3 and TRBJ2-5, with 8 bases that match TRBD2. The specimen was blood. The TCR comes from a woman younger than 35 with Graves' hyperthyroidism. CDR3 in DNA: TGTGCCAGCAGCCCCGCGGGGGGCCATGGGGAGACCCAGTACTTC. Protein: CASSPAGGHGETQYF.